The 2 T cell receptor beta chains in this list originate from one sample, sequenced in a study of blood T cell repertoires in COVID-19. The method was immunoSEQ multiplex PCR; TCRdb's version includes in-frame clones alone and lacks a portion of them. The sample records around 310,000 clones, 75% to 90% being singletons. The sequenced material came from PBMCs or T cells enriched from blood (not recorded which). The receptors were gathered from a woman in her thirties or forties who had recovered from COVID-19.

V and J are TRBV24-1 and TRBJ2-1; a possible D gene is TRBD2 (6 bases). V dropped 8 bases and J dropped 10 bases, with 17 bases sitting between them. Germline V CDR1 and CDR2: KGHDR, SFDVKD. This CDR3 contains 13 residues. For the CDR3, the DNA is TGTGCCACCATTCCCCGGGACTGGAAAGAGCAGTTCTTC. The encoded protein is CATIPRDWKEQFF.

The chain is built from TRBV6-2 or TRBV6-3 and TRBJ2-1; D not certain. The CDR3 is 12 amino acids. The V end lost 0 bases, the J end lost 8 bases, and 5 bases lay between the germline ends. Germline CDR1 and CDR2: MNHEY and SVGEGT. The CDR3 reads CASSYSLHEQFF. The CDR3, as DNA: TGTGCCAGCAGTTACTCCCTCCATGAGCAGTTCTTC.